A single sample is the source of the 26 T cell receptor beta chains below, sequenced in a study of shared clonotypes between healthy human individuals. Profiled with immunoSEQ multiplex PCR; TCRdb holds only in-frame clones, not every one. The data show some 2 million clones, 95% seen once. Sequenced input: naive CD4+ T cells sorted from blood. Subset denoted: CD45RA+ positively selected. These receptors came from a man aged 18 to 29 in good health.

The chain recombines TRBV25-1 with TRBJ1-1; D unresolved. There are 11 residues in the CDR3. Trimming left V 7 bases short and J 1 base short, with 4 bases between. Germline loops: CDR1 MGHDK, CDR2 SYGVNS. CDR3 protein: CASTANTEAFF. For the CDR3, the DNA is TGTGCCAGCACGGCGAACACTGAAGCTTTCTTT.

The V gene is TRBV5-1, the J gene TRBJ2-3; D ambiguous. Deletions cut 4 bases from V and 0 bases from J, with 9 bases between. CDR1 SGHRS and CDR2 YFSETQ come from the germline V gene. This CDR3 region has 14 residues. The CDR3 bases are TGCGCCAGCAGCCCACTCTCTAGCACAGATACGCAGTATTTT. Protein sequence: CASSPLSSTDTQYF.

The J gene is TRBJ2-4, the V gene TRBV7-2; D might be TRBD2 (6 bases). CDR1 and CDR2 from the germline V gene are SGHTA and FQGNSA. The CDR3 covers 16 residues. V was shortened by 7 bases and J by 2 bases, with 18 bases between the two germline ends. The CDR3 coding sequence is TGTGCCAGCACCGAGGGGCTAGCGTGGCCCAAAAACATTCAGTACTTC. This sequence encodes CASTEGLAWPKNIQYF. The full variable domain, in which reference TRBV7-2 and TRBJ2-4 provide the parts outside the CDR3, is GAGVSQSPSNKVTEKGKDVELRCDPISGHTALYWYRQSLGQGLEFLIYFQGNSAPDKSGLPSDRFSAERTGGSVSTLTIQRTQQEDSAVYLCASTEGLAWPKNIQYFGAGTRLSVL.

This sequence joins TRBV28 and TRBJ1-2; TRBD1 is a possible D gene (5 bases). The V end was cut by 1 base, the J end by 12 bases, with 15 bases between. Germline V gives CDR1 MDHEN, CDR2 SYDVKM. The CDR3 runs 13 residues. CDR3 in amino acids: CASSLSGREKDTF. For the CDR3, the DNA is TGTGCCAGCAGTTTATCGGGCAGGGAAAAGGACACCTTC.

This clone has only one observation. The J gene is TRBJ1-1, the V gene TRBV30; D gene unclear. This CDR3 comprises 11 residues. CDR1 and CDR2 from the germline V gene are GTSNPN and SVGIG (reference sequence). Trimming left V 2 bases short and J 4 bases short, with 5 bases between. The CDR3 region has the DNA TGTGCCTGGAGTCATGGCACTGAAGCTTTCTTT. It specifies CAWSHGTEAFF.

The V call is TRBV7-8, the J call TRBJ1-1; the match to TRBD1 covers 11 bases. The junction had 2 bases not matched to a gene; V was cut back by 4 bases and J by 4 bases. This CDR3 is 14 amino acids long. Germline loops: CDR1 SGHVS, CDR2 FQNEAQ. CDR3 sequence reads: CASSYGTGGTEAFF. The CDR3 DNA is TGTGCCAGCAGCTACGGGACAGGGGGCACTGAAGCTTTCTTT.

The gene calls are TRBV23-1 and TRBJ2-7; possible D gene TRBD2, 6 bases. TRBV23-1 is noted as an ORF with a role that remains uncertain. The CDR3 is 10 amino acids. The V end was cut by 6 bases, the J end by 11 bases, with 11 bases between. As DNA, the CDR3 is TGCGCCAGCAGGGGGTCGGGGGAGTACTTC. It codes for CASRGSGEYF.

This chain links TRBV6-6 with TRBJ1-5; TRBD1 aligns across 8 bases. This CDR3 spans 15 amino acids. J lost 2 bases, V lost 5 bases, and 5 bases had no gene match. Germline CDR1 MNHNY, CDR2 SVGAGI (reference sequence). DNA for the CDR3: TGTGCCAGCAGTGGACAGGGTCGGGGCAATCAGCCCCAGCATTTT. Its protein product is CASSGQGRGNQPQHF.

The chain uses TRBV6-6 and TRBJ2-7, with D possibly called TRBD1 or TRBD2 (6 bases each). This CDR3 has 15 residues. V was shortened by 2 bases and J by 2 bases, with 13 bases between the two germline ends. CDR1 is MNHNY and CDR2 is SVGAGI in the germline V gene (reference sequence). CDR3 in amino acids: CASSYGGQGPYEQYF. The DNA of the CDR3 is TGTGCCAGCAGTTACGGGGGGCAGGGCCCCTACGAGCAGTACTTC.

In the case of this clone: The sample has other DNA sequences that encode this CDR3 too. The chain links TRBV5-1 to TRBJ2-5; D perhaps matches TRBD2 (6 bases). The CDR3 is made up of 14 amino acids. Germline CDR1 and CDR2: SGHRS and YFSETQ. Trimming pared 1 base from V and 1 base from J, leaving 8 bases between. In nucleotides, the CDR3 is TGCGCCAGCAGCTTGTCCGGGAGCCAAGAGACCCAGTACTTC. Encoded protein: CASSLSGSQETQYF.

This chain joins TRBV5-4 and TRBJ2-3; weak D call: TRBD1 (5 bases). V was cut by 3 bases and J by 0 bases, with 17 bases left in between. CDR3 size: 17 residues. Germline V gene lookup returns CDR1 SGHNT and CDR2 YYREEE (reference sequence). In nucleotides, the CDR3 is TGTGCCAGCAGCTCCCATCCACGGACAAGTAGCACAGATACGCAGTATTTT. Its protein product is CASSSHPRTSSTDTQYF.

This clone has just one count. The chain links TRBV5-1 to TRBJ2-7; 13 bases align to TRBD2. The CDR3 covers 15 residues. Per germline, CDR1 SGHRS and CDR2 YFSETQ. J was trimmed by 4 bases and V by 4 bases; bases with no gene match: 5. This CDR3 is CASSEGLAGRYEQYF. The CDR3 region has the DNA TGCGCCAGCAGCGAGGGACTAGCGGGGAGGTACGAGCAGTACTTC.

The DNA for the CDR3 is TGTGCTAGTGGTTTGGTAGGACTCTGGTGGCTCTACGAGCAGTACTTC. Its protein product is CASGLVGLWWLYEQYF. This sequence joins TRBV12-5 and TRBJ2-7; tentatively, D is TRBD2 (5 bases). CDR1 LGHNT and CDR2 FRNRAP come from the germline V gene. The CDR3 sequence is 16 residues long. Trimming stripped 0 bases from V and 3 bases from J, with 15 bases between.

V usage is TRBV11-2 and J usage is TRBJ2-1; D is perhaps TRBD1 (6 bases). This CDR3 region has 15 residues. In germline, CDR1 is SGHAT, CDR2 FQNNGV. The V end lost 4 bases, the J end lost 0 bases, and 10 bases lay between the germline ends. This chain's CDR3 is CASSWTVSSYNEQFF. CDR3 in DNA: TGTGCCAGCAGCTGGACAGTATCCTCCTACAATGAGCAGTTCTTC.

The gene calls are TRBV11-2 and TRBJ2-5; no clear D gene. CDR1 is SGHAT and CDR2 is FQNNGV in the germline V gene. CDR3 length: 12 residues. Trimming left V 0 bases short and J 7 bases short, with 6 bases between. The CDR3 loop reads CASSLDRVTQYF. In DNA, the CDR3 is TGTGCCAGCAGCTTAGATCGGGTGACCCAGTACTTC. Drawing the rest from reference TRBV11-2 and TRBJ2-5, the complete variable domain is EAGVAQSPRYKIIEKRQSVAFWCNPISGHATLYWYQQILGQGPKLLIQFQNNGVVDDSQLPKDRFSAERLKGVDSTLKIQPAKLEDSAVYLCASSLDRVTQYFGPGTRLLVL.

V usage is TRBV10-1 and J usage is TRBJ2-7; D might be TRBD1 or TRBD2, each matching 5 bases. CDR3 length equals 14 residues. Germline CDR1 reads WNHNN; CDR2 reads SYGVQD (reference sequence). V was pared by 2 bases and J by 9 bases, with 17 bases between. The DNA for the CDR3 is TGCGCCAGCAGTGAGACCCGGGACGGCGTCCGGCAGTACTTC. Protein sequence: CASSETRDGVRQYF.

This clone appeared a single time. The CDR3 DNA reads TGTGCCAGCAGCTTACGGGCGGGACCCGCGAACGAGCAGTACTTC. Encoded protein: CASSLRAGPANEQYF. The gene calls are TRBV7-2 and TRBJ2-7, with D perhaps matching TRBD2 (6 bases). Trimming took off 2 bases at V and 5 bases at J, with 16 bases between the two ends. The germline gives CDR1 SGHTA, CDR2 FQGNSA. The CDR3 runs to 15 residues.

CDR3: CASSVRTGQSEQYF. In DNA, the CDR3 is TGTGCCAGCAGCGTAAGGACAGGGCAGAGCGAGCAGTACTTC. This sequence joins TRBV9 and TRBJ2-7; 8 bases agree with TRBD1. Germline V gene data show CDR1 as SGDLS and CDR2 as YYNGEE. Unmatched junction bases numbered 6, after V lost 1 base and J lost 6 bases. The CDR3 has 14 residues.

The sample holds one count of this clone. Here the CDR3 reads CASSEQGESTQYF. DNA of the CDR3: TGTGCCAGCAGTGAACAGGGGGAGTCGACCCAGTACTTC. The chain joins TRBV2 to TRBJ2-5; 7 positions agree with TRBD1. The germline gives CDR1 SNHLY, CDR2 FYNNEI. The trim removed 2 bases at V and 7 bases at J, leaving 4 bases unmatched. The CDR3 length is 13 residues.

On this clone itself: The sample has other DNA sequences that encode this CDR3 too. The chain employs TRBV29-1 and TRBJ2-5, with 7 bases lining up with TRBD2. Germline V gene lookup returns CDR1 SQVTM and CDR2 ANQGSEA. Trimming removed 3 bases from V and 5 bases from J; junction bases left unmatched: 0. This CDR3 is built from 11 residues. DNA of the CDR3: TGCAGCGTTGAGGGGGGGGAGACCCAGTACTTC. Translating gives CSVEGGETQYF.

The chain uses TRBV5-1 and TRBJ2-2; D is perhaps TRBD2 (6 bases). The CDR3 contains 15 residues. Trimming left V 4 bases short and J 5 bases short, with 15 bases between. The germline V gene has CDR1 SGHRS and CDR2 YFSETQ. CDR3 in DNA: TGCGCCAGCAGCATAGGACGGGGGTCGACCGGGGAGCTGTTTTTT. It encodes CASSIGRGSTGELFF.

This clone was seen a single time. The V gene is TRBV6-1, the J gene TRBJ2-7; 10 nucleotides align to TRBD2. The CDR3 has 13 residues. Per the germline V gene, CDR1 is MNHNS and CDR2 is SASEGT. The V and J ends lost 8 bases and 6 bases, in that order; junction bases with no gene match: 7. The CDR3 sequence: CASDSGRGGEQYF. CDR3 sequence (DNA): TGTGCCAGCGACAGCGGGAGGGGGGGCGAGCAGTACTTC.

V and J are TRBV2 and TRBJ1-6; D call uncertain. The germline gives CDR1 SNHLY, CDR2 FYNNEI. The CDR3 length is 11 residues. V lost 7 bases to trimming and J lost 9 bases, with 7 bases between them. The CDR3 spells CASTIASPLHF. CDR3 nucleotides: TGTGCCAGCACGATTGCTTCACCCCTCCACTTT.

The chain joins TRBV2 to TRBJ2-1, with 7 nucleotides matching TRBD1. The V gene's germline CDR1 is SNHLY and CDR2 FYNNEI. This CDR3 region has 13 residues. The trim removed 8 bases at V and 3 bases at J, leaving 4 bases unmatched. The CDR3 region has the DNA TGTGCCAGCGGACAGGATGTCTACAATGAGCAGTTCTTC. This encodes CASGQDVYNEQFF.

This chain connects TRBV2 to TRBJ2-1; D is perhaps TRBD1 (5 bases). V gave up 3 bases and J gave up 14 bases, with 17 bases separating them. The CDR3 runs to 13 residues. Germline-derived CDR1 and CDR2 are SNHLY and FYNNEI. The CDR3 bases are TGTGCCAGCAGTGATGCGGTGGGGCCCTTAGAGTTCTTC. Its protein is CASSDAVGPLEFF.

The J gene is TRBJ2-3, the V gene TRBV5-6, with TRBD1 identical over 9 bases. J lost 6 bases, V lost 4 bases, and 9 bases had no gene match. The CDR3 has 15 residues. In germline, CDR1 is SGHDT, CDR2 YYEEEE. The CDR3 region is CASSPGDRATDTQYF. The CDR3 bases are TGTGCCAGCAGCCCGGGGGACAGGGCTACGGATACGCAGTATTTT.